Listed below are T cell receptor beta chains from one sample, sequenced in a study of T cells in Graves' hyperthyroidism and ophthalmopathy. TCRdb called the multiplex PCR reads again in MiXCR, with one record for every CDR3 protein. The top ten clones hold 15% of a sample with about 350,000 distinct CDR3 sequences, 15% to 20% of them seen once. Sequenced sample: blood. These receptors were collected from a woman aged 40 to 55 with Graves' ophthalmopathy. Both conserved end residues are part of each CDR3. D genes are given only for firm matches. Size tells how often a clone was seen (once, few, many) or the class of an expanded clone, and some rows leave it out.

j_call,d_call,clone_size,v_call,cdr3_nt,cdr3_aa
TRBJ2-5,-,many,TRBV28,TGTGCCAGCAGTTTAGGTGGCGGCAGACAAGAGACCCAGTACTTC,CASSLGGGRQETQYF
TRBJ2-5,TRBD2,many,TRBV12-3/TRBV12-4,TGTGCCAGCAGTCTCCAGGGGGGGACTAGCGGGAGTACACGGGAGACCCAGTACTTC,CASSLQGGTSGSTRETQYF
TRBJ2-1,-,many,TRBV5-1,TGCGCCAGCAGCACGGACGGACCAAGCTCCTACAATGAGCAGTTCTTC,CASSTDGPSSYNEQFF
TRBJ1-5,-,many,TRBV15,TGTGCCACCAGGCCCGGGGATGATCAGCCCCAGCATTTT,CATRPGDDQPQHF
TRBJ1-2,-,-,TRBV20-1,TGCAGTGCTAGAGATCTGGATAACTATGGCTACACCTTC,CSARDLDNYGYTF
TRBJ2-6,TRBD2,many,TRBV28,TGTGCCAGCAGTCAGGGACTAGCGGGAGTCTTTGGGGCCAACGTCCTGACTTTC,CASSQGLAGVFGANVLTF
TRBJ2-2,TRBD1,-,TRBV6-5,TGTGCCAGCAGATTACAGGGGGCTCTGACCGGGGAGCTGTTTTTT,CASRLQGALTGELFF
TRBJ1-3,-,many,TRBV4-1,TGCGCCAGCAGCCAGCCAGGCGGAAACACCATATATTTT,CASSQPGGNTIYF
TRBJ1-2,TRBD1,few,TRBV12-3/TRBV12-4,TGTGCCAGCAGTTCCGAGACAGGGGGACTTAACCATGGCTACACCTTC,CASSSETGGLNHGYTF
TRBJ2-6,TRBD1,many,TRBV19,TGTGCCAGTCAAACTCCCGGACAGGGGTACTCTGGGGCCAACGTCCTGACTTTC,CASQTPGQGYSGANVLTF
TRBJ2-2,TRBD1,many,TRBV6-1,TGTGCCAACAGTAAGGACAGGGTTAACACCGGGGAGCTGTTTTTT,CANSKDRVNTGELFF
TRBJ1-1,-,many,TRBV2,TGTGCCAGCAGTGATATTGGTTGGGACGGGACTGAAGCTTTCTTT,CASSDIGWDGTEAFF
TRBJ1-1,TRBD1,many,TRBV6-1,TGTGCCAGCAGTGGACAGGGGAGCTCTGAAGCTTTCTTT,CASSGQGSSEAFF
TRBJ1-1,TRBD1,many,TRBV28,TGTGCCAGCAGTTTATCGGGACAGGGTATGGCCGAAGCTTTCTTT,CASSLSGQGMAEAFF
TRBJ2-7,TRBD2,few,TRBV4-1,TGCGCCAGCAGCCACTCGGGAGTGGCTAGCGGGATTTCCTACGAGCAGTACTTC,CASSHSGVASGISYEQYF
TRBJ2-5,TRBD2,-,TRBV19,TGTGCCAGTAGTATAAATCCTAGCGGGATCGGGGAGACCCAGTACTTC,CASSINPSGIGETQYF
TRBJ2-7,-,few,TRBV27,TGTGCCAGCAGTTTCGGGACGGCGGCCTACGAGCAGTACTTC,CASSFGTAAYEQYF
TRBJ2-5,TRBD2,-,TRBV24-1,TGTGCCACCAGTGGGGGGTCAACTAGCGCCGCGCAAGAGACCCAGTACTTC,CATSGGSTSAAQETQYF
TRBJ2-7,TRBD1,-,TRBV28,TGTGCCAGCACCCGACGTCAGGGGGTATACGAGCAGTCCTTC,CASTRRQGVYEQSF
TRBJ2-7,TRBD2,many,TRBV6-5,TGTGCCAGCAGTTCCGGGACTAGCGGGTACGAGCAGTACTTC,CASSSGTSGYEQYF
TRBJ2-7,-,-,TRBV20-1,TGCAGTGCTAGCGGGACATATTCCTACGAGCAGTACTTC,CSASGTYSYEQYF
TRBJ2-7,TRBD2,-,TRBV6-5,TGTGCCAGCAGTTACCGCCGAGCGGGAGAGGGCTACGAGCAGTACTTC,CASSYRRAGEGYEQYF
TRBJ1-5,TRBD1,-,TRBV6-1,TGTGCCAGCAGTGAAGAAACAGGGGGCAATCAGCCCCAGCATTTT,CASSEETGGNQPQHF
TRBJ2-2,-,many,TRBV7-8,TGTGCCAGCAGCTTACTGAGCGGGCCCACCGGGGAGCTGTTTTTT,CASSLLSGPTGELFF
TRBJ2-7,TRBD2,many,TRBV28,TGTGCCAGCAGTTCCCTCGGGACTAGTGTCTACGAGCAGTACTTC,CASSSLGTSVYEQYF
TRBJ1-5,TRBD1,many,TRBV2,TGTGCCAGCAGTCCCCAGACAGGGGGTAATCAGCCCCAGCATTTT,CASSPQTGGNQPQHF
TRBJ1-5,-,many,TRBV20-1,TGCAGTGCTAGAGCGTCAACAGGGAATCAGCCCCAGCATTTT,CSARASTGNQPQHF